What follows are 15 T cell receptor beta chains derived from one specimen sequenced in a study of early T cells in non-severe SARS-CoV-2 infection. MiXCR, applied by TCRdb to the 5' RACE reads, yields one record per CDR3 protein. The table shows 55,000 to 70,000 distinct CDR3 sequences, with around 13% occurring only once. Sequenced here: whole blood, sampled at baseline. The source is an adult who was a healthcare worker with PCR-confirmed SARS-CoV-2 infection or an uninfected control (not recorded which). The donor label of this sample is uncertain.

This clonotype was counted between two and nine times. The V and J genes are TRBV11-2 and TRBJ1-1, with a tentative D call TRBD1 (6 bases). Trimming cost V 2 bases and J 13 bases, with 23 bases left between them. Germline V gives CDR1 SGHAT, CDR2 FQNNGV. This CDR3 comprises 15 residues. This chain's CDR3 is CASSLTAGQFPRVFF. The CDR3 region has the DNA TGTGCCAGCAGCTTAACTGCTGGACAGTTTCCAAGAGTTTTCTTT.

This clonotype turned up a few times. The rearrangement links TRBV7-3 to TRBJ2-5, with 14 bases aligning to TRBD2. The CDR3 runs 19 residues. Germline V gives CDR1 SGHTA, CDR2 FQGTGA. The ends lost 5 bases at V and 0 bases at J; junction bases unmatched: 11. The CDR3 DNA sequence: TGTGCCAGCAGCCCCGGGACTAGCGGGGGCAGATCGTACCAAGAGACCCAGTACTTC. Residues: CASSPGTSGGRSYQETQYF.

The rearrangement uses TRBV29-1 and TRBJ1-5, with 9 bases lining up with TRBD1. J lost 7 bases, V lost 7 bases, and 8 bases had no gene match. Germline V gives CDR1 SQVTM, CDR2 ANQGSEA. The CDR3 covers 13 residues. This CDR3 reads CSAADRGVQPQHF. The CDR3 DNA reads as TGCAGCGCCGCGGACAGGGGTGTCCAGCCCCAGCATTTT.

The chain recombines TRBV7-8 with TRBJ1-1; D not certain. CDR1 and CDR2 from the germline V gene are SGHVS and FQNEAQ. This CDR3 contains 15 residues. Deletions cut 2 bases from V and 1 base from J, with 11 bases between. CDR3 protein: CASSLPDLPNTEAFF. The CDR3, as DNA: TGTGCCAGCAGCTTACCAGACTTACCGAACACTGAAGCTTTCTTT.

CDR3 sequence reads: CASSSYDRVRGTQYF. The CDR3 nucleotides read TGTGCCAGCAGTTCTTACGACAGGGTTCGAGGGACCCAGTACTTC. The chain combines TRBV6-5 with TRBJ2-5, with TRBD1 identical over 7 bases. The V and J ends lost 4 bases and 7 bases, in that order; junction bases with no gene match: 12. The germline V gene has CDR1 MNHEY and CDR2 SVGAGI. This CDR3 comprises 15 residues.

There are many counts of this clonotype. The chain uses TRBV4-2 and TRBJ1-5; D unresolved. Germline V CDR1 and CDR2: LGHNA, YNFKEQ. V gave up 3 bases and J gave up 0 bases, with 6 bases separating them. The CDR3 is made up of 14 amino acids. This chain's CDR3 is CASSQVVSNQPQHF. The DNA for the CDR3 is TGTGCCAGCAGCCAGGTGGTTAGCAATCAGCCCCAGCATTTT.

The chain carries TRBV7-6 and TRBJ2-3; TRBD2 might be the D (6 bases). This CDR3 region has 16 residues. Germline V gives CDR1 SGHVS, CDR2 FNYEAQ. The V and J ends lost 5 bases and 0 bases respectively, with 15 bases between them. The CDR3 protein is CASSPGLGTSTDTQYF. The CDR3 bases are TGTGCCAGCAGCCCCGGCCTGGGGACTAGCACAGATACGCAGTATTTT. The full variable domain, with the rest looked up from reference TRBV7-6 and TRBJ2-3, is GAGVSQSPRYKVTKRGQDVALRCDPISGHVSLYWYRQALGQGPEFLTYFNYEAQQDKSGLPNDRFSAERPEGSISTLTIQRTEQRDSAMYRCASSPGLGTSTDTQYFGPGTRLTVL.

This clonotype was recorded many times. The V call is TRBV12-3 or TRBV12-4, the J call TRBJ1-1; 8 bases match TRBD1. The CDR3 has 16 amino acids. The V and J ends lost 5 bases and 1 base, in that order; junction bases with no gene match: 9. The CDR3 region is CASSPFRGRGNTEAFF. The CDR3 DNA is TGTGCCAGCAGTCCATTCAGGGGGCGAGGGAACACTGAAGCTTTCTTT.

In its sample, this clonotype was seen a few times. J is TRBJ1-1 and V is TRBV29-1, with a tentative D call TRBD1 (5 bases). CDR3 length: 13 residues. From germline, CDR1 is SQVTM and CDR2 ANQGSEA. V was pared by 3 bases and J by 4 bases, with 12 bases between. The CDR3 coding sequence is TGCAGCGTTGACAGGGATTTTCCCACTGAAGCTTTCTTT. As protein: CSVDRDFPTEAFF.

The rearrangement joins TRBV6-5 to TRBJ1-1, with 10 positions matching TRBD1. Germline CDR1 and CDR2: MNHEY and SVGAGI. V lost 6 bases, J lost 1 base, and 2 bases stayed unmatched. The CDR3 spans 14 residues. In DNA form, the CDR3 reads TGTGCCAGCAGGGGACAGGGGAAGAACACTGAAGCTTTCTTT. It specifies CASRGQGKNTEAFF.

This clonotype was observed a handful of times. The V call is TRBV6-2 or TRBV6-3, the J call TRBJ2-5, with 9 bases matching TRBD1. Germline trimming cut 6 bases from V and 2 bases from J; bases unmatched to any gene: 19. CDR1 is MNHEY and CDR2 is SVGEGT in the germline V gene. This CDR3 comprises 19 residues. CDR3 sequence reads: CASSRQPQGAPGGQETQYF. The DNA for the CDR3 is TGTGCCAGCAGCCGCCAGCCACAGGGGGCGCCTGGCGGACAAGAGACCCAGTACTTC.

This clonotype was counted only a few times. The V gene is TRBV5-1, the J gene TRBJ2-6; unclear D gene. Per germline, CDR1 SGHRS and CDR2 YFSETQ. Trimming cost V 5 bases and J 0 bases, with 6 bases left between them. The length of the CDR3 is 14 residues. The CDR3 DNA is TGCGCCAGCAGGTGGGGCTCTGGGGCCAACGTCCTGACTTTC. Its protein product is CASRWGSGANVLTF.

In its sample, this clonotype was seen many times. The chain uses TRBV6-4 and TRBJ1-2; D remains unclear. Germline CDR1 and CDR2: MRHNA and SNTAGT. The V gene lost 11 bases and the J gene lost 2 bases, with 9 bases spanning the gap. The CDR3 is 11 amino acids. CDR3 amino acids: CAGPENYGYTF. The CDR3 nucleotides are TGTGCCGGCCCTGAGAACTATGGCTACACCTTC.

This clonotype occurred a few times. The rearrangement joins TRBV6-6 to TRBJ2-3; 8 nucleotides match TRBD1. The germline gives CDR1 MNHNY, CDR2 SVGAGI (reference sequence). The trim removed 4 bases at V and 5 bases at J, leaving 14 bases unmatched. The CDR3 extends over 17 amino acids. DNA for the CDR3: TGTGCCAGCAGTTCCTCCAGGACAGGGTCGAAGGGAGATACGCAGTATTTT. Protein: CASSSSRTGSKGDTQYF.

This clonotype was observed many times. V gene TRBV5-5 combines with J gene TRBJ2-2, with D tentatively TRBD2 (7 bases). Germline loops: CDR1 SGHKS, CDR2 YYEKEE (reference sequence). Trimming left V 2 bases short and J 6 bases short, with 14 bases between. The CDR3 is 15 amino acids. The CDR3 DNA follows: TGTGCCAGCAGCTTCGGGGGGCGCTATGCCGGGGAGCTGTTTTTT. It translates to CASSFGGRYAGELFF.